These 21 T cell receptor beta chains were all obtained from the same sample, sequenced in a study of blood T cell repertoires in COVID-19. Produced via immunoSEQ multiplex PCR; TCRdb's table is partial and in-frame only. The sample lists about 170,000 clones, roughly 87% occurring once. The sample consisted of PBMCs or T cells enriched from blood (not recorded which). Every receptor here comes from a woman between 50 and 59 years old who had recovered from COVID-19.

The CDR3 DNA is TGTGCCAGCAGAGATGGACAGACCTACAATGAGCAGTTCTTC. Protein sequence: CASRDGQTYNEQFF. The chain links TRBV2 to TRBJ2-1; D perhaps matches TRBD1 (6 bases). V lost 6 bases to trimming and J lost 2 bases, with 11 bases between them. The CDR3 is 14 residues long. Germline values: CDR1 SNHLY, CDR2 FYNNEI. The complete variable domain, with remaining parts taken from reference TRBV2 and TRBJ2-1, reads EPEVTQTPSHQVTQMGQEVILRCVPISNHLYFYWYRQILGQKVEFLVSFYNNEISEKSEIFDDQFSVERPDGSNFTLKIRSTKLEDSAMYFCASRDGQTYNEQFFGPGTRLTVL.

V and J are TRBV7-2 and TRBJ1-2; D is perhaps TRBD1 (6 bases). Germline V CDR1 and CDR2: SGHTA, FQGNSA. The CDR3 has 14 residues. Trimming removed 4 bases at V and 4 bases at J, with 13 bases between. The CDR3 DNA reads as TGTGCCAGCAGCTGGAAGGGGGGGCCCTATGGCTACACCTTC. The encoded protein is CASSWKGGPYGYTF.

The chain joins TRBV11-2 to TRBJ1-2; no firm D call. Deletions cut 2 bases from V and 4 bases from J, with 5 bases between. Per germline, CDR1 SGHAT and CDR2 FQNNGV. This CDR3 region has 12 residues. Here the CDR3 DNA reads TGTGCCAGCAGCTTATCAGTCTATGGCTACACCTTC. This gives the protein CASSLSVYGYTF.

The chain has TRBV30 and TRBJ2-3; 13 bases line up with TRBD2. The ends lost 0 bases at V and 4 bases at J; junction bases unmatched: 7. The CDR3 has 17 amino acids. Germline V gene data show CDR1 as GTSNPN and CDR2 as SVGIG (reference sequence). The CDR3 spells CAWSVLRTSGSSDTQYF. The CDR3 DNA follows: TGTGCCTGGAGTGTACTGAGGACTAGCGGGAGTTCAGATACGCAGTATTTT.

This clone was seen once. CDR3 protein: CASSIGTGGDEQYF. CDR3 DNA sequence: TGTGCCAGTAGTATAGGGACAGGGGGCGACGAGCAGTACTTC. V is TRBV19 and J is TRBJ2-7; 11 bases are shared with TRBD1. Germline V gene lookup returns CDR1 LNHDA and CDR2 SQIVND (reference sequence). The CDR3 has 14 residues. V trimming: 1 base; J trimming: 5 bases; junction bases outside the gene matches: 1.

This chain joins TRBV24-1 and TRBJ2-1; D may be TRBD1 (6 bases). Germline lookup yields CDR1 KGHDR and CDR2 SFDVKD. The CDR3 has 13 amino acids. V was trimmed by 5 bases and J by 8 bases, leaving 12 bases between them. CDR3 sequence reads: CATSAAQGYEQFF. The CDR3 DNA sequence: TGTGCCACCAGTGCCGCTCAGGGGTATGAGCAGTTCTTC.

This chain uses TRBV6-5 with TRBJ2-7; 7 nucleotides agree with TRBD1. This CDR3 has 14 residues. With 6 bases clipped from V and 0 bases from J, the junction kept 5 bases outside the gene matches. The germline V gene encodes CDR1 MNHEY and CDR2 SVGAGI. CDR3 sequence reads: CASSAGTASYEQYF. CDR3 sequence (DNA): TGTGCCAGCAGCGCCGGGACAGCCTCCTACGAGCAGTACTTC.

This clone came up a few times. This chain uses TRBV7-9 with TRBJ1-1; D might be TRBD1 (5 bases). With 7 bases removed from V and 8 bases from J, the gap between germline ends came to 11 bases. The CDR3 contains 11 residues. The germline CDR1 and CDR2 sequences are SEHNR and FQNEAQ (reference sequence). CDR3 region: CASNPDKEAFF. The CDR3 DNA reads TGTGCCAGCAACCCGGACAAGGAAGCTTTCTTT. Supplemented by reference TRBV7-9 and TRBJ1-1, the full variable domain reads DTGVSQNPRHKITKRGQNVTFRCDPISEHNRLYWYRQTLGQGPEFLTYFQNEAQLEKSRLLSDRFSAERPKGSFSTLEIQRTEQGDSAMYLCASNPDKEAFFGQGTRLTVV.

The rearrangement joins TRBV28 to TRBJ1-5; D gene ambiguous. Germline CDR1 reads MDHEN; CDR2 reads SYDVKM. V lost 6 bases and J lost 7, with 10 bases in between. The CDR3 consists of 12 residues. The CDR3 coding sequence is TGTGCCAGCAGACCCCCGAGCCAGCCCCAGCATTTT. Protein sequence: CASRPPSQPQHF.

The chain employs TRBV28 and TRBJ2-1; 8 bases agree with TRBD2. V lost 6 bases and J lost 6; bases outside the gene matches: 4. Germline CDR1 reads MDHEN; CDR2 reads SYDVKM. The length of the CDR3 is 13 residues. CDR3 loop: CASSGRAGNEQFF. The CDR3 DNA reads as TGTGCCAGCAGCGGGAGGGCAGGCAATGAGCAGTTCTTC.

The J gene is TRBJ2-2, the V gene TRBV6-5, with D possibly TRBD2 on 5 matching bases. Trimming stripped 2 bases from V and 2 bases from J, with 9 bases between. In germline, CDR1 is MNHEY, CDR2 SVGAGI. The CDR3 length is 15 residues. CDR3 sequence: CASSYRGANTGELFF. The CDR3 region has the DNA TGTGCCAGCAGTTACCGGGGTGCAAACACCGGGGAGCTGTTTTTT.

The V gene is TRBV6-2 or TRBV6-3, the J gene TRBJ1-2; 7 positions agree with TRBD1. V gave up 8 bases and J gave up 4 bases; unmatched junction bases: 19. CDR3 size: 17 residues. In germline, CDR1 is MNHEY, CDR2 SVGEGT. CDR3 nucleotide sequence: TGTGCCAGCGGTTTATACGGGACAGACCGACGGGGCTATGGCTACACCTTC. The encoded protein is CASGLYGTDRRGYGYTF.

This chain joins TRBV7-2 and TRBJ1-2; 7 bases fit TRBD1. The CDR3 contains 15 residues. Germline V gene data show CDR1 as SGHTA and CDR2 as FQGNSA. J lost 0 bases, V lost 4 bases, and 5 bases had no gene match. Written as DNA, the CDR3 is TGTGCCAGCAGCTCTCGGACAGGAACTAACTATGGCTACACCTTC. This gives the protein CASSSRTGTNYGYTF.

The V call is TRBV6-5, the J call TRBJ2-1; tentative D call: TRBD2 (5 bases). V was trimmed by 8 bases and J by 7 bases, leaving 18 bases between them. CDR1 and CDR2 from the germline V gene are MNHEY and SVGAGI. The CDR3 runs 14 residues. The CDR3 nucleotides are TGTGCCAGCCAGGATCGGGGATGGGTGAATGAGCAGTTCTTC. This codes for CASQDRGWVNEQFF.

The genes are TRBV6-5 and TRBJ2-2; D call uncertain. The CDR3 covers 14 residues. The germline V gene encodes CDR1 MNHEY and CDR2 SVGAGI. Trimming pared 0 bases from V and 8 bases from J, leaving 10 bases between. This CDR3 is CASSYSSSYGELFF. The DNA of the CDR3 is TGTGCCAGCAGTTACTCGAGTTCGTATGGGGAGCTGTTTTTT.

The chain uses TRBV6-5 and TRBJ1-1; D is undetermined. Germline loops: CDR1 MNHEY, CDR2 SVGAGI. The CDR3 runs 13 residues. V was clipped by 3 bases and J by 5 bases, with 10 bases between them. For the CDR3, the DNA is TGTGCCAGCAGTTATGGTAGGGAGACTGAAGCTTTCTTT. Translating it yields CASSYGRETEAFF.

This clone was counted a single time. V usage is TRBV9 and J usage is TRBJ2-3; 7 nucleotides line up with TRBD1. After removal of 4 bases from V and 2 bases from J, the junction contained 13 bases not matched to a gene. The CDR3 length is 17 residues. CDR1 is SGDLS, CDR2 YYNGEE, per germline. CDR3 amino acids: CASSRGGGPTPTDTQYF. The CDR3 DNA reads TGTGCCAGCAGCCGAGGGGGCGGGCCCACCCCCACAGATACGCAGTATTTT.

This chain connects TRBV7-9 to TRBJ2-5, with TRBD2 matching 11 bases. CDR1 and CDR2 (germline): SEHNR, FQNEAQ (reference sequence). The CDR3 covers 16 residues. V was clipped by 4 bases and J by 4 bases; unmatched bases: 8. Written as DNA, the CDR3 is TGTGCCAGCAGCTCGGGGACTAGCGGAGTCGGAGAGACCCAGTACTTC. Translation: CASSSGTSGVGETQYF.

J is TRBJ1-6 and V is TRBV19; no firm D call. Trimming cost V 3 bases and J 5 bases, with 11 bases left between them. The CDR3 runs to 15 residues. Germline CDR1 is LNHDA and CDR2 is SQIVND (reference sequence). For the CDR3, the DNA is TGTGCCAGTAGTATTGGGAGCCTGGATAATTCACCCCTCCACTTT. The encoded protein is CASSIGSLDNSPLHF.

The J gene is TRBJ2-3, the V gene TRBV11-2, with D perhaps TRBD1 (7 bases). The length of the CDR3 is 13 residues. Germline V gene sequence: CDR1 SGHAT, CDR2 FQNNGV. The V end was cut by 6 bases, the J end by 14 bases, with 21 bases between. In DNA form, the CDR3 reads TGTGCCAGCAGTCAGGGGGGACCCCCCGTAACGTATTTT. Encoded protein: CASSQGGPPVTYF.

The chain couples TRBV5-1 to TRBJ2-6, with TRBD2 matching over 8 bases. Per the germline V gene, CDR1 is SGHRS and CDR2 is YFSETQ. J gave up 3 bases and V 5 bases, and 4 bases lay outside the gene matches. CDR3 length: 15 amino acids. Here the CDR3 DNA reads TGCGCCAGCAGTGTAGCGGGAAATGGGGCCAACGTCCTGACTTTC. As protein: CASSVAGNGANVLTF.